The clone carrying this T cell receptor (beta chain) was picked up a small number of times. Its antigen is still unknown. Germline CDR1 reads ENHRY; CDR2 reads SYGVKD. V lost 8 bases to trimming and J lost 1 base, with 8 bases between them. The CDR3 sequence is 12 residues long. TCRdb keeps only in-frame clones here, not all; method: immunoSEQ multiplex PCR. Of 300,000 or so clones listed, roughly 71% are singletons. The record originates from a study of cytotoxic CD8 clonotypes in ibrutinib-treated CLL. Study outcomes and limitations: Clonality showed a rise at ibrutinib response that reversed toward baseline at progression.

Genomic DNA for TCR beta libraries, around 1.9 micrograms, came from cryopreserved PBMCs. The V call is TRBV10-3, the J call TRBJ1-1; D gene uncertain. The sequencing used PBMCs, collected after 36 months of ibrutinib treatment. This sequence was found in a human donor with chronic lymphocytic leukemia. In DNA, the CDR3 is TGTGCCATCCGCGAGGGGAACACTGAAGCTTTCTTT. The encoded protein is CAIREGNTEAFF.